Sequencing of this T cell receptor beta chain was carried out in a study of CD8 T cells in ankylosing spondylitis. General observations from the study: For ankylosing spondylitis blood, a TCR beta motif of 7 or 8 highly homologous variants appeared characteristic. Certain motif variants had earlier been reported in reactive arthritis synovial fluid and blood. Clones linked to the disease showed a CD8+ phenotype. They occurred at relatively low frequencies in peripheral blood. Reportedly, significant enrichment of disease-linked clones occurred in matched ankylosing spondylitis synovial fluid.

This clonotype was seen repeatedly, ten times or more. The antigen is undetermined. V was shortened by 0 bases and J by 0 bases, with 11 bases between the two germline ends. Germline V gene sequence: CDR1 DFQATT, CDR2 SNEGSKA (reference sequence). This CDR3 contains 16 residues. Quantitative 5'-RACE was performed with molecular barcodes, and it yielded the TCR beta libraries. Via MiXCR, TCRdb re-called the 5' RACE reads, giving one row per CDR3 protein. This sample has approximately 520,000 distinct CDR3 sequences, with roughly 5% found just once. This receptor was taken from a male donor with ankylosing spondylitis. Sequencing used blood, either unsorted or a sorted T cell fraction (not recorded which). The chain uses TRBV20-1 and TRBJ2-2, with D possibly TRBD2 on 5 matching bases. The CDR3 sequence is CSARDRPAANTGELFF. The CDR3 DNA is TGCAGTGCTAGAGATCGTCCAGCGGCGAACACCGGGGAGCTGTTTTTT.